Presented here are 29 T cell receptor beta chains from one specimen sequenced in a study of T cell responses to AZD1222 COVID-19 vaccine. Using immunoSEQ multiplex PCR, the repertoire was profiled, and TCRdb retains in-frame clones only, with some absent. The sample lists 100,000 to 150,000 clones, more than 85% occurring once. The sequences come from peripheral blood, collected 28 days after the second AZD1222 dose. Receptor source: an adult who received the AZD1222 COVID-19 vaccine.

This rearrangement joins TRBV18 to TRBJ1-1, with 8 bases lining up with TRBD1. The CDR3 length is 15 residues. Germline loops: CDR1 KGHSH, CDR2 LQKENI. The ends lost 3 bases at V and 4 bases at J; junction bases unmatched: 7. CDR3 DNA: TGTGCCAGCTCACCTCAATTCGACAGGGGCACTGAAGCTTTCTTT. Encoded protein: CASSPQFDRGTEAFF.

The table lists this clone with a count of one. This sequence joins TRBV7-2 and TRBJ1-2; D is perhaps TRBD1 (6 bases). The CDR3 runs 13 residues. The germline gives CDR1 SGHTA, CDR2 FQGNSA. V was trimmed by 2 bases and J by 4 bases, leaving 8 bases between them. Here the CDR3 DNA reads TGTGCCAGCAGCTTAACAGGGCTCTATGGCTACACCTTC. As protein: CASSLTGLYGYTF.

The rearrangement links TRBV27 to TRBJ2-1; 10 positions agree with TRBD2. The V gene end was trimmed by 5 bases and the J gene end by 1 base; junction bases not matched to a gene: 5. Per the germline V gene, CDR1 is MNHEY and CDR2 is SMNVEV (reference sequence). This CDR3 has 16 residues. The CDR3 here is CASSPGLALSYNEQFF. The CDR3 DNA follows: TGTGCCAGCAGTCCGGGACTAGCGCTTTCCTACAATGAGCAGTTCTTC.

This chain joins TRBV4-1 and TRBJ1-5; D unclear. The V gene's germline CDR1 is MGHRA and CDR2 YSYEKL. The CDR3 is 13 amino acids. Between the trimmed V and J ends, which lost 3 bases and 6 bases, there was a span of 9 bases. CDR3 nucleotides: TGCGCCAGCAGCCAGTTGAGGGTTCAGCCCCAGCATTTT. Amino acids: CASSQLRVQPQHF.

The V gene is TRBV30, the J gene TRBJ1-2; D not resolved. The CDR3 covers 12 residues. Germline CDR1 GTSNPN, CDR2 SVGIG (reference sequence). V lost 1 base and J 3 bases, leaving 6 bases between the germline ends. CDR3 region: CAWSDRHYGYTF. The CDR3 region has the DNA TGTGCCTGGAGTGACAGACACTATGGCTACACCTTC.

The J gene is TRBJ1-2, the V gene TRBV7-3; D gene ambiguous. CDR1 SGHTA and CDR2 FQGTGA come from the germline V gene. This CDR3 is built from 14 residues. The ends were cut back, 5 bases at V and 5 bases at J, with 15 bases in the middle. CDR3 sequence (DNA): TGTGCCAGCAGCCCCTCTAGAGGATTTTATGGCTACACCTTC. Translation gives CASSPSRGFYGYTF.

The chain combines TRBV5-5 with TRBJ1-6; D is ambiguous. V lost 2 bases to trimming and J lost 7 bases, with 7 bases between them. The CDR3 sequence is 13 residues long. Germline CDR1 and CDR2: SGHKS and YYEKEE (reference sequence). This CDR3 reads CASSFGQNSPLHF. CDR3 nucleotide sequence: TGTGCCAGCAGCTTCGGTCAGAATTCACCCCTCCACTTT.

The chain uses TRBV5-1 and TRBJ2-7, with 7 nucleotides matching TRBD2. The ends lost 5 bases at V and 2 bases at J; junction bases unmatched: 7. This CDR3 region has 14 residues. CDR1 is SGHRS and CDR2 is YFSETQ in the germline V gene. The CDR3 coding sequence is TGCGCCAGCAGGGTATACGGGGGGACCTACGAGCAGTACTTC. Amino acids: CASRVYGGTYEQYF.

The chain has TRBV30 and TRBJ2-1; 10 nucleotides match TRBD2. Germline lookup yields CDR1 GTSNPN and CDR2 SVGIG (reference sequence). The CDR3 extends over 15 amino acids. The V and J ends lost 5 bases and 3 bases, in that order; junction bases with no gene match: 7. The CDR3 region is CAWGLGTSDYNEQFF. The CDR3, as DNA: TGTGCCTGGGGGCTGGGGACTAGCGACTACAATGAGCAGTTCTTC.

The CDR3, as DNA: TGTGCCAGCAGCTTAGCGGGGGGGCTATCCTACGAGCAGTACTTC. This encodes CASSLAGGLSYEQYF. J is TRBJ2-7 and V is TRBV7-8; perhaps TRBD2 as D (7 bases). The germline CDR1 and CDR2 sequences are SGHVS and FQNEAQ. The CDR3 is made up of 15 amino acids. The ends were cut back, 0 bases at V and 1 base at J, with 10 bases in the middle.

The rearrangement joins TRBV6-5 to TRBJ2-1; D is uncertain. Trimming took off 5 bases at V and 3 bases at J, with 14 bases between the two ends. Germline loops: CDR1 MNHEY, CDR2 SVGAGI. The CDR3 consists of 15 residues. As DNA, the CDR3 is TGTGCCAGCAGTCGGGTTGTGGGCCTCTACAATGAGCAGTTCTTC. Encoded protein: CASSRVVGLYNEQFF.

This clone was detected once. The J gene is TRBJ1-1, the V gene TRBV6-1, with a weak D call TRBD1 (5 bases). CDR1 and CDR2 (germline): MNHNS, SASEGT. CDR3 size: 13 residues. Trimming pared 3 bases from V and 7 bases from J, leaving 12 bases between. This CDR3 reads CASSETGRGEAFF. The CDR3 bases are TGTGCCAGCAGTGAGACCGGGAGGGGTGAAGCTTTCTTT.

This chain joins TRBV2 and TRBJ2-5, with D possibly matching TRBD2 (5 bases). The CDR3 has 15 amino acids. V shed 7 bases and J shed 2 bases, with 17 bases lying between them. Germline CDR1 and CDR2: SNHLY and FYNNEI. The CDR3 protein is CASTIEEVGQETQYF. The CDR3 DNA reads as TGTGCCAGCACCATTGAGGAGGTCGGACAAGAGACCCAGTACTTC.

The chain uses TRBV6-5 and TRBJ2-1; the match to TRBD2 covers 8 bases. V gave up 0 bases and J gave up 7 bases; unmatched junction bases: 5. Germline V gene sequence: CDR1 MNHEY, CDR2 SVGAGI. The CDR3 covers 15 residues. CDR3 sequence: CASSYSVRGGNEQFF. The CDR3 DNA sequence: TGTGCCAGCAGTTACTCGGTCCGGGGGGGGAATGAGCAGTTCTTC.

The DNA of the CDR3 is TGTGCCAGCAGCCCCACTAGCGGGAGCTCCTACGAGCAGTACGTC. Its protein product is CASSPTSGSSYEQYV. The chain carries TRBV6-2 or TRBV6-3 and TRBJ2-7; 11 bases are a match to TRBD2. The CDR3 spans 15 residues. Trimming removed 6 bases from V and 0 bases from J; junction bases left unmatched: 4. Germline CDR1 reads MNHEY; CDR2 reads SVGEGT.

Turning to this clone: Other DNA sequences in the sample encode the same CDR3. The chain joins TRBV12-3 or TRBV12-4 to TRBJ2-7; TRBD2 is a possible D gene (6 bases). CDR3 length: 13 amino acids. The V and J ends lost 3 bases and 3 bases respectively, with 9 bases between them. The chain's CDR3 is CASSFRGGYEQYF. The CDR3 DNA sequence: TGTGCCAGCAGTTTTCGGGGAGGCTACGAGCAGTACTTC.

This rearrangement joins TRBV27 to TRBJ1-5; D uncertain. This CDR3 comprises 16 residues. Trimming pared 3 bases from V and 4 bases from J, leaving 16 bases between. Germline CDR1 and CDR2: MNHEY and SMNVEV (reference sequence). Written as DNA, the CDR3 is TGTGCCAGCAGTTTTAAAGGAATCGGTAGGAATCAGCCCCAGCATTTT. It translates to CASSFKGIGRNQPQHF.

The V and J genes are TRBV5-6 and TRBJ1-1; TRBD1 matches 10 bases. Germline V gene lookup returns CDR1 SGHDT and CDR2 YYEEEE. This CDR3 spans 15 amino acids. V lost 4 bases to trimming and J lost 5 bases; unmatched junction nucleotides: 8. The CDR3 bases are TGTGCCAGCAGCGCCTCGGACAGGGGGGGTACTGAAGCTTTCTTT. Amino acids: CASSASDRGGTEAFF.

The chain has TRBV10-3 and TRBJ1-2, with a tentative D call TRBD1 (5 bases). The germline V gene has CDR1 ENHRY and CDR2 SYGVKD. Trimming removed 7 bases at V and 7 bases at J, with 16 bases between. This CDR3 has 13 amino acids. The CDR3 DNA reads TGTGCCATCACCAATAATTGGGACGGTGGCTACACCTTC. As protein: CAITNNWDGGYTF.

Of note for this clone: The junction and the germline gene differ at one end; a read error may be behind it. The chain links TRBV7-9 to TRBJ2-1; the D is unclear. The length of the CDR3 is 13 residues. Germline V CDR1 and CDR2: SEHNR, FQNEAQ (reference sequence). The CDR3 DNA reads as TGTGCCAGCAGGTTAGCAAGGTATAATGAGCAGTTCTTC. This codes for CASRLARYNEQFF.

The chain links TRBV6-4 to TRBJ1-2; maybe TRBD1 (6 bases). V lost 0 bases and J 7 bases, leaving 15 bases between the germline ends. The CDR3 loop spans 15 amino acids. Germline V gene sequence: CDR1 MRHNA, CDR2 SNTAGT. The CDR3: CASSDSYEGVGGYTF. CDR3 DNA: TGTGCCAGCAGTGACTCATATGAGGGGGTAGGTGGCTACACCTTC.

The genes are TRBV19 and TRBJ2-3; possibly TRBD2 for D (6 bases). Germline V gene data show CDR1 as LNHDA and CDR2 as SQIVND (reference sequence). This CDR3 spans 12 amino acids. V was pared by 6 bases and J by 6 bases, with 10 bases between. The chain's CDR3 is CASSPRGDTQYF. CDR3 coding DNA: TGTGCCAGTAGCCCACGGGGGGATACGCAGTATTTT.

This chain joins TRBV28 and TRBJ2-3; a weak D match, TRBD1 (5 bases). The CDR3 totals 16 residues. The V end was cut by 7 bases, the J end by 3 bases, with 20 bases between. Germline values: CDR1 MDHEN, CDR2 SYDVKM. The CDR3 nucleotides are TGTGCCAGCAACAGTGGGGCAGGCGTGCATACAGATACGCAGTATTTT. Amino acids: CASNSGAGVHTDTQYF. Variable domain in full (rest from reference TRBV28 and TRBJ2-3): DVKVTQSSRYLVKRTGEKVFLECVQDMDHENMFWYRQDPGLGLRLIYFSYDVKMKEKGDIPEGYSVSREKKERFSLILESASTNQTSMYLCASNSGAGVHTDTQYFGPGTRLTVL.

The CDR3 region has the DNA TGTGCCTGGAGTGGGGGAGTAGAGACCCAGTACTTC. Its translation is CAWSGGVETQYF. The rearrangement uses TRBV30 and TRBJ2-5, with D tentatively TRBD2 (5 bases). Germline-derived CDR1 and CDR2 are GTSNPN and SVGIG (reference sequence). V was pared by 1 base and J by 4 bases, with 7 bases between. The CDR3 has 12 amino acids. Drawing the rest from reference TRBV30 and TRBJ2-5, the complete variable domain is SQTIHQWPATLVQPVGSPLSLECTVEGTSNPNLYWYRQAAGRGLQLLFYSVGIGQISSEVPQNLSASRPQDRQFILSSKKLLLSDSGFYLCAWSGGVETQYFGPGTRLLVL.

This clone was observed once. The chain employs TRBV5-1 and TRBJ1-6; D may be TRBD1 (6 bases). This CDR3 spans 16 amino acids. Trimming pared 0 bases from V and 10 bases from J, leaving 17 bases between. The germline V gene has CDR1 SGHRS and CDR2 YFSETQ. The CDR3 DNA reads as TGCGCCAGCAGCTTGGCGGGGGCTCAAATCCACTCACCCCTCCACTTT. It yields the protein CASSLAGAQIHSPLHF.

V and J are TRBV12-5 and TRBJ2-7; 11 nucleotides line up with TRBD1. Germline CDR1 reads LGHNT; CDR2 reads FRNRAP. CDR3 length: 18 amino acids. The V segment lost 0 bases and the J segment 2 bases; nucleotides outside the gene matches: 9. CDR3 DNA sequence: TGTGCTAGTGGTTTGGTTCCGGGACAGGGGGGGGATCCCTACGAGCAGTACTTC. Translating it yields CASGLVPGQGGDPYEQYF.

This chain links TRBV9 with TRBJ1-5; D is unclear. V lost 4 bases and J lost 2, with 13 bases in between. The germline gives CDR1 SGDLS, CDR2 YYNGEE. This CDR3 has 15 residues. The CDR3: CASSPTWDGNQPQHF. CDR3 nucleotides: TGTGCCAGCAGCCCCACGTGGGATGGCAATCAGCCCCAGCATTTT.

This clone was observed once. V and J are TRBV6-2 or TRBV6-3 and TRBJ2-1; 8 bases map to TRBD2. The germline V gene encodes CDR1 MNHEY and CDR2 SVGEGT. This CDR3 region has 18 residues. With V trimmed by 0 bases and J by 5 bases, 12 bases remained unmatched. CDR3 in DNA: TGTGCCAGCAGTTACTCCGGAAGACTAGCGAAACGTGACAATGAGCAGTTCTTC. Its protein is CASSYSGRLAKRDNEQFF.

This clone has just a few counts. The J gene is TRBJ2-2, the V gene TRBV3-1 (or the pseudogene TRBV3-2); D unclear. Per germline, CDR1 LGHDT and CDR2 YNNKEL (reference sequence). This CDR3 comprises 15 residues. V shed 1 base and J shed 6 bases, with 12 bases lying between them. CDR3 region: CASSQVARAAGELFF. The CDR3 bases are TGTGCCAGCAGCCAAGTGGCACGGGCGGCCGGGGAGCTGTTTTTT.